This TCR beta chain was identified in a study of early T cells in non-severe SARS-CoV-2 infection. Study findings and constraints: VDJdb matching skewed toward anti-spike CD8 responses, missing private and CD4 specificities.

The V and J ends lost 0 bases and 4 bases, in that order; junction bases with no gene match: 2. This CDR3 region has 14 residues. CDR1 and CDR2 from the germline V gene are MNHEY and SVGAGI. This clonotype was seen a few times. Its antigen is unknown. The TCR library protocol attached unique molecular identifiers to the individual cDNA molecules. MiXCR, run by TCRdb on the 5' RACE reads, gives a single entry per CDR3 protein. The sample records more than 70,000 distinct CDR3 sequences, approximately 14% being singletons. This sequence joins TRBV6-5 and TRBJ2-7; 8 bases agree with TRBD2. The sequence derives from an adult who was a healthcare worker with PCR-confirmed SARS-CoV-2 infection or an uninfected control (not recorded which). Input material: whole blood. CDR3 sequence (DNA): TGTGCCAGCAGTTACTCCCGGGGGGGATACGAGCAGTACTTC. Translated: CASSYSRGGYEQYF.